Given below is one T cell receptor beta chain in context. These data are taken from a study of blood T cell repertoires in COVID-19. Background on the study: Some COVID-19 samples were acute and others convalescent; all came from the United States, Italy and Spain.

TCRdb's table, derived via immunoSEQ multiplex PCR, lists solely in-frame clones and lacks some. The profile shows about 180,000 clones, about nine tenths of them singletons. All recovered Cohort 3 donors got two negative PCRs, got clearance, or saw symptom resolution. Sample: PBMCs or T cells enriched from blood (not recorded which). This TCR came from a young woman who had recovered from COVID-19.

The CDR3 DNA reads as TGTGCCAGCAGCTACTTAGGCGGGCGGGTTAGCACAGATACGCAGTATTTT. Its translation: CASSYLGGRVSTDTQYF. This chain joins TRBV11-2 and TRBJ2-3; TRBD2 is a possible D gene (5 bases). The germline V and J ends were trimmed by 4 bases and 0 bases, with 17 bases remaining between them. Germline V gene lookup returns CDR1 SGHAT and CDR2 FQNNGV. This CDR3 region has 17 residues.